The TCR beta chain described here comes from a study of blood T cells in healthy people across ages. Ten milliliters of peripheral blood were drawn from each donor into EDTA-treated tubes. The use of a sample-barcoded 5' primer and a J-beta primer mix characterized a second PCR of roughly 6 to 11 cycles. From the 5' RACE reads, TCRdb called clonotypes with MiXCR, one entry per CDR3 protein. The sample lists about 1.6 million distinct CDR3 sequences, roughly 30% seen once, with about 11% in the top ten. CDR1 and CDR2 from the germline V gene are MNHEY and SMNVEV (reference sequence). Trimming stripped 5 bases from V and 7 bases from J, with 8 bases between. This CDR3 contains 11 residues. Findings of the study overall: Higher diversity, along with more naive CD4+ cells, distinguished long-lived donors from aged donors.

This clonotype was detected a few times. Its antigen is not identified. Sequencing was performed on blood. The source is a woman younger than 45 in good health. J is TRBJ2-5 and V is TRBV27; D remains ambiguous. The CDR3 sequence is CASSTSGTQYF. CDR3 nucleotide sequence: TGTGCCAGCAGTACTTCTGGGACCCAGTACTTC.